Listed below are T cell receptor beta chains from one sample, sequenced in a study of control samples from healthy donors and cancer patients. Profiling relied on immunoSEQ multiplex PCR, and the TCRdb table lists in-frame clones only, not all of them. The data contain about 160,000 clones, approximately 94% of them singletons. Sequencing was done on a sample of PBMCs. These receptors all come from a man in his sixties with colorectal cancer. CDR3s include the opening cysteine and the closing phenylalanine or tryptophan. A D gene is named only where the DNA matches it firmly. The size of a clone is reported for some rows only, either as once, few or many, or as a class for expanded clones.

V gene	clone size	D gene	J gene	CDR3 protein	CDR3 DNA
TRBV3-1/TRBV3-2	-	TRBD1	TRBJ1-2	CASSPSSQGNGYTF	TGTGCCAGCAGCCCATCCTCACAGGGGAATGGCTACACCTTC
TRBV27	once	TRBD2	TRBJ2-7	CASSPSSFSGGTYEQYF	TGTGCCAGCAGTCCCAGCAGCTTTAGCGGGGGAACCTACGAGCAGTACTTC
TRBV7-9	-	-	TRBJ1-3	CASSPAIYSSGNTIYF	TGTGCCAGCAGCCCAGCAATCTACTCCTCTGGAAACACCATATATTTT
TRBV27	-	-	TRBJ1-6	CASSLAGNSYNSPLHF	TGTGCCAGCAGTTTGGCGGGGAACTCCTATAATTCACCCCTCCACTTT
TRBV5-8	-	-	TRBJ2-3	CASSLVGASAGTDTQYF	TGTGCCAGCAGCTTGGTGGGGGCTTCAGCAGGGACAGATACGCAGTATTTT
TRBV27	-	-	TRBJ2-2	CASSFSYTGELFF	TGTGCCAGCAGTTTCTCTTATACCGGGGAGCTGTTTTTT
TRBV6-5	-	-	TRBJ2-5	CASRRGGDIQETQYF	TGTGCCAGCAGAAGGGGCGGTGACATTCAAGAGACCCAGTACTTC
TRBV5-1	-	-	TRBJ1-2	CASSLPGGNGYGYTF	TGCGCCAGCAGCTTGCCCGGGGGCAATGGTTATGGCTACACCTTC
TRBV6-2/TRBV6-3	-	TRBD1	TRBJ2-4	CASSNGQGPNIQYF	TGTGCCAGCAGTAACGGACAGGGTCCAAACATTCAGTACTTC
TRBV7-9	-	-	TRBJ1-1	CASSHWGRNTEAFF	TGTGCCAGCAGCCATTGGGGCCGGAACACTGAAGCTTTCTTT
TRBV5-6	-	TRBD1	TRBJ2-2	CASSPGTGLANTGELFF	TGTGCCAGCAGCCCCGGGACAGGGCTGGCGAACACCGGGGAGCTGTTTTTT
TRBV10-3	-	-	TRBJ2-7	CAISEEAYEQYF	TGTGCCATCAGTGAGGAGGCCTACGAGCAGTACTTC
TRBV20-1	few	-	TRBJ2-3	CSASGLAALNTQYF	TGCAGTGCTAGTGGGCTAGCTGCCTTGAATACGCAGTATTTT
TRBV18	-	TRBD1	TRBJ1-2	CASSPDREGDGYTF	TGTGCCAGCTCTCCCGACAGGGAAGGTGATGGCTACACCTTC
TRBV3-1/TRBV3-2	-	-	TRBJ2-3	CASSQWGAETDTQYF	TGTGCCAGCAGCCAGTGGGGGGCGGAGACAGATACGCAGTATTTT
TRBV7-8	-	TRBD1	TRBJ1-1	CASSSLWGQKNTEAFF	TGTGCCAGCAGCTCATTGTGGGGACAGAAGAACACTGAAGCTTTCTTT
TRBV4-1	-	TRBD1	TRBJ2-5	CASSQGVGQQETQYF	TGCGCCAGCAGCCAGGGGGTGGGACAGCAAGAGACCCAGTACTTC
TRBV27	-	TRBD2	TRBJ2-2	CASSIRGGNTGELFF	TGTGCCAGCAGTATCCGCGGGGGGAACACCGGGGAGCTGTTTTTT
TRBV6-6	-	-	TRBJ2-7	CASSTTTGPSYEQYF	TGTGCCAGCAGTACCACCACAGGACCCTCCTACGAGCAGTACTTC
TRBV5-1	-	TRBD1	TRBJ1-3	CASCPEGQGAGGNTIYF	TGCGCCAGCTGCCCGGAGGGCCAGGGGGCAGGTGGAAACACCATATATTTT
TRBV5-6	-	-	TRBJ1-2	CASSLGMGPQNNYGYTF	TGTGCCAGCAGCTTGGGAATGGGTCCTCAGAACAACTATGGCTACACCTTC
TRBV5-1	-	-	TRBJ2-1	CASKLDSSYNEQFF	TGCGCCAGCAAACTGGACAGCTCCTACAATGAGCAGTTCTTC
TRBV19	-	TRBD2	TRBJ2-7	CASSLAGQAYEQYF	TGTGCCAGTAGTCTAGCGGGGCAAGCCTACGAGCAGTACTTC
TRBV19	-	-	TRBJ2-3	CASSIIPGVTQYF	TGTGCCAGTAGTATCATTCCCGGGGTTACGCAGTATTTT
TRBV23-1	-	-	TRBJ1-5	CASSQWVGGDQPQHF	TGCGCCAGCAGTCAATGGGTGGGGGGGGATCAGCCCCAGCATTTT
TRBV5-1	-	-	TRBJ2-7	CASSYDYEQYF	TGCGCCAGCAGCTACGACTACGAGCAGTACTTC
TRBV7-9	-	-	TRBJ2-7	CASRGFAINEQYF	TGTGCCAGCAGGGGGTTCGCCATAAACGAGCAGTACTTC
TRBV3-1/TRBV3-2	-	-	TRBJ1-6	CASSQGTYNSPLHF	TGTGCCAGCAGCCAGGGGACCTATAATTCACCCCTCCACTTT
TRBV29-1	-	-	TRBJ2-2	CSSRARGHPGELFF	TGCAGCTCCCGGGCCAGAGGGCACCCCGGGGAGCTGTTTTTT
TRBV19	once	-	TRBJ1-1	CASSNRVRDTEAFF	TGTGCCAGTAGTAACAGAGTTAGGGACACTGAAGCTTTCTTT
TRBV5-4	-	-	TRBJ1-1	CASSLDSGGNTEAFF	TGTGCCAGCAGCTTAGACTCGGGAGGAAACACTGAAGCTTTCTTT
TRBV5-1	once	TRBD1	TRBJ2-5	CASSLRTGSGQETQYF	TGCGCCAGCAGCCTCAGGACAGGGTCAGGCCAAGAGACCCAGTACTTC
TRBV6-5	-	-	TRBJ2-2	CAIGDTNTGELFF	TGTGCCATAGGGGATACAAACACCGGGGAGCTGTTTTTT
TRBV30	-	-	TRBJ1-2	CAWSVTPGRQDYGYTF	TGTGCCTGGAGTGTTACTCCTGGACGCCAGGACTATGGCTACACCTTC
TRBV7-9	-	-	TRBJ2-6	CASSLEGFASRSGANVLTF	TGTGCCAGCAGCTTAGAAGGGTTTGCTTCACGCTCTGGGGCCAACGTCCTGACTTTC
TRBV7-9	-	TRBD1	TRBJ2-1	CASSLTGAGYNEQFF	TGTGCCAGCAGCTTAACAGGGGCTGGGTACAATGAGCAGTTCTTC
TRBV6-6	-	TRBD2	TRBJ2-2	CASSRRGGPNTGELFF	TGTGCCAGCAGCCGCCGGGGGGGCCCGAACACCGGGGAGCTGTTTTTT
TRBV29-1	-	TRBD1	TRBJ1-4	CSVPALTGVGEKLFF	TGCAGCGTCCCCGCCTTGACAGGGGTTGGAGAAAAACTGTTTTTT
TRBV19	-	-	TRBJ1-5	CASSISYSNQPQHF	TGTGCCAGTAGTATAAGTTATAGCAATCAGCCCCAGCATTTT
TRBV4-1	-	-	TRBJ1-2	CASSPGHDTNYGYTF	TGCGCCAGCAGCCCTGGACATGATACTAACTATGGCTACACCTTC
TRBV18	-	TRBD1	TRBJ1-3	CASSPQGAPGNTIYF	TGTGCCAGCTCACCACAGGGGGCGCCTGGAAACACCATATATTTT